The TCR beta chain described here comes from a study of metastatic and nonmetastatic thyroid tumors. About the research overall: Comparative analysis of repertoires was undertaken across blood and tumor or nodule tissue obtained from malignant and benign thyroid patients. Notes on the study in general: The study reportedly found significantly higher TCR beta diversity in malignant thyroid tumors than benign nodules, in blood and tumor.

None of the patients had undergone any treatment ahead of thyroid surgery. Original data processing: The study built a papillary thyroid cancer distant-metastasis classifier from CDR3 differences across clinicopathological groups. TCRdb called clones again from the PCR reads with MiXCR. TCRdb, not the original authors, processed these V and J calls. Here the sample spans 20,000 to 25,000 clones, around 11% being singletons. This clone was counted ten times or more. Its antigen is still unknown. CDR3 length: 17 residues. CDR1 is ENHRY, CDR2 SYGVKD, per germline. J was trimmed by 2 bases and V by 8 bases; bases with no gene match: 17.

This clonotype was obtained from a female donor with papillary thyroid cancer or a benign thyroid nodule (not recorded which). Some clones in this sample may be carry-over from other donors' samples. The source material was blood. The rearrangement joins TRBV10-3 to TRBJ2-5; 7 bases are shared with TRBD1. CDR3 DNA: TGTGCCATCCGGCCTGAACTAGGGACAGAAGGACAAGAGACCCAGTACTTC. Translating it yields CAIRPELGTEGQETQYF.